This T cell receptor beta chain came from a study of cytomegalovirus exposure and HLA in healthy donors. Sequenced by immunoSEQ multiplex PCR; TCRdb stores in-frame clones only, minus some. The table records 200,000 or so clones, about four fifths of them present only once. The V gene's germline CDR1 is SGHRS and CDR2 YFSETQ. J lost 7 bases, V lost 4 bases, and 8 bases had no gene match. The CDR3 loop spans 15 amino acids. The TCR sequence derives from a man aged 18 to 30 in good health and CMV-seropositive. Sequenced input: PBMCs. The chain recombines TRBV5-1 with TRBJ2-1; 10 bases map to TRBD2. The CDR3 is CASSPWTSGFNEQFF. CDR3 nucleotides: TGCGCCAGCAGCCCGTGGACTAGCGGTTTTAATGAGCAGTTCTTC.